This T cell receptor beta chain was identified during a study of regulatory T cells. About this clone: Its target is not known.

Study-wide findings and caveats: In CD3G-deficient patients, conventional CD4+ T cells were enriched for hydrophobic CDR3 residues at positions 6 and 7. Regulatory T cells showed the strongest V-J pair restriction and V/J gene skewing among patient repertoires.

The CDR3 runs to 15 residues. Trimming left V 5 bases short and J 4 bases short, with 15 bases between. Looked up from germline, CDR1 is MDHEN and CDR2 is SYDVKM. Amplification used 52 TRBV primers and 13 TRBJ primers. This table comes from immunoSEQ multiplex PCR, and its TCRdb copy is limited to in-frame clones, with some not included. The sample has around 29,000 clones, about 90% seen once. The rearrangement uses TRBV28 and TRBJ1-5; TRBD1 is a possible D gene (6 bases). The source is a person under 30 with CD3G deficiency. Sample: conventional CD4+ T cells sorted from blood. The CDR3 spells CASSPRGQGNQPQHF. In DNA form, the CDR3 reads TGTGCCAGCAGTCCCCGGGGGCAGGGAAATCAGCCCCAGCATTTT.